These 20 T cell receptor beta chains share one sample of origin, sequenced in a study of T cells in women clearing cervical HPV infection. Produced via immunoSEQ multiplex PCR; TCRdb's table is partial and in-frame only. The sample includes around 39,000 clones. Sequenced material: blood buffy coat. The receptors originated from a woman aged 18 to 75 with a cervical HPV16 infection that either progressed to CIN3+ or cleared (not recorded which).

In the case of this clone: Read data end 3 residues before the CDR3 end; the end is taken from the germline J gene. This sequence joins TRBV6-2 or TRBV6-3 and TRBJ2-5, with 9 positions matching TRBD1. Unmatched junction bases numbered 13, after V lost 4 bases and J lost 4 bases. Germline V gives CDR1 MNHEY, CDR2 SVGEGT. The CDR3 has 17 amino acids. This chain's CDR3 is CASSSYSSTGGGETQYF. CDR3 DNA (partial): TGTGCCAGCAGTTCCTACTCCTCGACAGGGGGAGGAGAGACC.

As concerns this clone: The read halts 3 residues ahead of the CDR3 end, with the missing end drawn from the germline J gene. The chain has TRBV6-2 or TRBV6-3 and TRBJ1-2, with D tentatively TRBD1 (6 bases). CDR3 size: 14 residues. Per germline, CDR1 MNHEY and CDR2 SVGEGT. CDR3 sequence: CASSYLSTGRSYTF. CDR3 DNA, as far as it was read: TGTGCCAGCAGTTACTTATCGACAGGCAGAAGC.

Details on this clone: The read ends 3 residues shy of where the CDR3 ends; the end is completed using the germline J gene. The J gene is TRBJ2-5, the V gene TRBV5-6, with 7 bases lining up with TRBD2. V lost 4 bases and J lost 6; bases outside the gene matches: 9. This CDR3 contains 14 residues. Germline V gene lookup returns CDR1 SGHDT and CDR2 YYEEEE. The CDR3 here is CASSIGGGEQTQYF. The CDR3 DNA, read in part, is TGTGCCAGCAGCATTGGCGGGGGTGAGCAGACC.

The CDR3 is CAWSVGLAGLGYEQYF. CDR3 bases read: TGTGCCTGGAGTGTTGGGCTAGCGGGACTAGGATACGAG. The V call is TRBV30, the J call TRBJ2-7, with TRBD2 identical over 9 bases. From the germline J gene comes the end of the CDR3, since the read stops 3 residues before it. Trimming at V came to 0 bases and at J to 4 bases, leaving 10 bases not matched to a gene. Germline V gene sequence: CDR1 GTSNPN, CDR2 SVGIG (reference sequence). This CDR3 is 16 amino acids long. Variable domain in full (rest from reference TRBV30 and TRBJ2-7): SQTIHQWPATLVQPVGSPLSLECTVEGTSNPNLYWYRQAAGRGLQLLFYSVGIGQISSEVPQNLSASRPQDRQFILSSKKLLLSDSGFYLCAWSVGLAGLGYEQYFGPGTRLTVT.

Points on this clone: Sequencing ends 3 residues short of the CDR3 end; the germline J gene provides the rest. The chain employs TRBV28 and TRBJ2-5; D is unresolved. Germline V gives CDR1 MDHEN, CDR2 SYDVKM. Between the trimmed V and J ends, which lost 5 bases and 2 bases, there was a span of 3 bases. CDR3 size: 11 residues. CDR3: CASSVQETQYF. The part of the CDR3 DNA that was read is TGTGCCAGCAGTGTACAAGAGACC.

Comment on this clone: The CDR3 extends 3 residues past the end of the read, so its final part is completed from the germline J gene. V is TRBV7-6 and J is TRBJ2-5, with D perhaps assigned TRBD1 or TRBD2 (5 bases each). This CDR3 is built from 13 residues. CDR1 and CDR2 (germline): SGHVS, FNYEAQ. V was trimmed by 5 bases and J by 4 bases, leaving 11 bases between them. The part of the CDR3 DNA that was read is TGTGCCAGCAGCCCGACGAGGGGAGAGACC. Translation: CASSPTRGET. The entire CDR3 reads CASSPTRGETQYF.

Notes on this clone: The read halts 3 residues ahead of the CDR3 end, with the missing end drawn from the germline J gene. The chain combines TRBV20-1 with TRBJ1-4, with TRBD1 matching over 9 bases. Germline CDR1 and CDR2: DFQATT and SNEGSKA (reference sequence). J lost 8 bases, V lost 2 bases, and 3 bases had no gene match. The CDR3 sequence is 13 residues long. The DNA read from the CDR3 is TGCAGTGCTAGACACAGGGGGCAAGAAAAA. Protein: CSARHRGQEK. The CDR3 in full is CSARHRGQEKLFF.

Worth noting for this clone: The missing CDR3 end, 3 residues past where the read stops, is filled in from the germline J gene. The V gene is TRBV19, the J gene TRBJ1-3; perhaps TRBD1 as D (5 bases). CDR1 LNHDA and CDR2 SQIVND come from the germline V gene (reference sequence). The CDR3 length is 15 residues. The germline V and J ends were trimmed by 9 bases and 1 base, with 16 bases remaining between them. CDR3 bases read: TGTGCCAGCGGATGGCCAGGGTTGTCTGGAAACACC. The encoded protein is CASGWPGLSGNT. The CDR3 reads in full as CASGWPGLSGNTIYF.

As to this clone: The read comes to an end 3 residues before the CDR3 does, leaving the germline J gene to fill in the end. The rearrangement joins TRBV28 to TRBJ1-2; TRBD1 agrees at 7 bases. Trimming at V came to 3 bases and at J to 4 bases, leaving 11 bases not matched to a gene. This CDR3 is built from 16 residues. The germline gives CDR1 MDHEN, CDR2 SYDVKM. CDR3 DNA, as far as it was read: TGTGCCAGCAGTTTGGGAGGGGGCGAAGGATTCTATGGC. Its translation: CASSLGGGEGFYG. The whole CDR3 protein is CASSLGGGEGFYGYTF.

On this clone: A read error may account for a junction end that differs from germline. The CDR3 spells CASREGQNYNEKLFF. CDR3 bases read: TGTGCCAGCAGGGAAGGACAGAACTACAATGAAAAA. This chain uses TRBV6-1 with TRBJ1-4, with a tentative D call TRBD1 (6 bases). The read ends 3 residues early relative to the CDR3; the germline J gene fills the gap. CDR3 length: 15 amino acids. CDR1 is MNHNS and CDR2 is SASEGT in the germline V gene.

The CDR3 bases that were read are TGTGCCAGCGTACCGGGACAGTCGAGGAATGAG. Its protein is CASVPGQSRNE. The full-length CDR3 reads as CASVPGQSRNEQFF. V gene TRBV2 combines with J gene TRBJ2-1; 7 bases agree with TRBD1. The DNA ends 3 residues before the CDR3 does, and the rest of the CDR3 is filled in from the germline J gene. The CDR3 runs 14 residues. The V gene end was trimmed by 8 bases and the J gene end by 7 bases; junction bases not matched to a gene: 11. Germline CDR1 is SNHLY and CDR2 is FYNNEI.

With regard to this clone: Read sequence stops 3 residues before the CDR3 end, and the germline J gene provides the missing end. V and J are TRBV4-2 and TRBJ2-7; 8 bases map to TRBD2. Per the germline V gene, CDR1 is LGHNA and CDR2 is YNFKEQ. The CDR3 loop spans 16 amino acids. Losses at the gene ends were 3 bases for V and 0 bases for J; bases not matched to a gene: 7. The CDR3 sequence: CASSQGRGALSYEQYF. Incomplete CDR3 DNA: TGTGCCAGCAGCCAGGGGCGGGGGGCCCTCTCCTACGAG.

This CDR3 reads CASSWDSPGNTIYF. The CDR3 DNA, read in part, is TGTGCCAGCAGCTGGGACAGTCCTGGAAACACC. The gene calls are TRBV7-9 and TRBJ1-3, with 7 nucleotides matching TRBD1. The CDR3 end falls 3 residues outside the read, so it is completed with the germline J gene. Looked up from germline, CDR1 is SEHNR and CDR2 is FQNEAQ (reference sequence). The CDR3 consists of 14 residues. V gave up 4 bases and J gave up 2 bases; unmatched junction bases: 2.

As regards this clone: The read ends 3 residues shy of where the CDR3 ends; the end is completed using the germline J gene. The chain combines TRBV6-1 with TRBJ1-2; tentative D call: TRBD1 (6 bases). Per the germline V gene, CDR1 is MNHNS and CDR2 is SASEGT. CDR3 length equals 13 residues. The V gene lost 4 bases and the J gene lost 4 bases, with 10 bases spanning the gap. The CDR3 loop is CASSGGDTYGYTF. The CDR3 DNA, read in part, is TGTGCCAGCAGTGGTGGGGACACCTATGGC.

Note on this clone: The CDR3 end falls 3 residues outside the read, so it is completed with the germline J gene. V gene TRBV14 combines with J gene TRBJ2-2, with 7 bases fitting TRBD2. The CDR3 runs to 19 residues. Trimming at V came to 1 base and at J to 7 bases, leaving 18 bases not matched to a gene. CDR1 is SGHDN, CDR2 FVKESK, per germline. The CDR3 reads CASSQVTAPGRDLNGELFF. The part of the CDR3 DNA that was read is TGTGCCAGCAGCCAAGTAACCGCGCCGGGGAGGGACTTAAACGGGGAG.

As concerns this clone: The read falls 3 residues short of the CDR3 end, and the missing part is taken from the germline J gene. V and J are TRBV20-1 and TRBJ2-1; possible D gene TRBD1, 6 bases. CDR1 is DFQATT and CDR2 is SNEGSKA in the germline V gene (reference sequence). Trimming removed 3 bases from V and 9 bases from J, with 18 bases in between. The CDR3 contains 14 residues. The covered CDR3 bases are TGCAGTGCTAGGGGGGTGGTGGGGGCGGGTGAG. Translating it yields CSARGVVGAGE. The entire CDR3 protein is CSARGVVGAGEQFF.

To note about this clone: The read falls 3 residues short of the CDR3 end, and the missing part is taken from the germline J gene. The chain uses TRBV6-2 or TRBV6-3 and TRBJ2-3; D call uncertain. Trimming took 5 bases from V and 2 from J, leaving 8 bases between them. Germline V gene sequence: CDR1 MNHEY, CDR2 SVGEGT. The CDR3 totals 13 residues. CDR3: CASSGLVTDTQYF. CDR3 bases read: TGTGCCAGCAGTGGCCTAGTCACAGATACG.

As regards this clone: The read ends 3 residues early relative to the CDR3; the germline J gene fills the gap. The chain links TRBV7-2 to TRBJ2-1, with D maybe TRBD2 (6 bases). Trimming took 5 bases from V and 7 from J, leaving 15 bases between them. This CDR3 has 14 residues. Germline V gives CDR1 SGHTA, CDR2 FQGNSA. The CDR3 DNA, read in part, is TGTGCCAGCAGCCCCGGGCGGGGTTTGAATGAG. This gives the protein CASSPGRGLNE. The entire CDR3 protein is CASSPGRGLNEQFF. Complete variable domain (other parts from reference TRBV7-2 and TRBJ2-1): GAGVSQSPSNKVTEKGKDVELRCDPISGHTALYWYRQSLGQGLEFLIYFQGNSAPDKSGLPSDRFSAERTGGSVSTLTIQRTQQEDSAVYLCASSPGRGLNEQFFGPGTRLTVL.

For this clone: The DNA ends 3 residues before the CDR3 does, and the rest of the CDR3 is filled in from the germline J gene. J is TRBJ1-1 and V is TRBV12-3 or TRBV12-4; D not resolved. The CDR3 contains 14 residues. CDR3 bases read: TGTGCCAGCAATAGGGCTGGCTATCAATCCGAA. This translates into CASNRAGYQSE. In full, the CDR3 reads CASNRAGYQSEAFF.

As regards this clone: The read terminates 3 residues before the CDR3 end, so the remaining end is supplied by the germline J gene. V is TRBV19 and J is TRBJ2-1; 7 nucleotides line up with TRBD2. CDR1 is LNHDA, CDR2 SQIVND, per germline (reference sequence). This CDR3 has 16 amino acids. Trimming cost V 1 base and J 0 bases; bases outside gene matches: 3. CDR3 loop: CASSIGPSGSYNEQFF. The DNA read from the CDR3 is TGTGCCAGTAGTATAGGCCCTAGCGGCTCCTACAATGAG.